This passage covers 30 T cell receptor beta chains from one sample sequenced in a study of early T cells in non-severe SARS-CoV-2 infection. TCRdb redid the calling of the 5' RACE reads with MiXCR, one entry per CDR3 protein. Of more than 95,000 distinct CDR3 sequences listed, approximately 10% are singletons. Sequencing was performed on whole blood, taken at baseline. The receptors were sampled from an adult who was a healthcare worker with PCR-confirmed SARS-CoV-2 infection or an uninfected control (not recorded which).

CDR3 amino acids: CASSSQQGRPYNEQFF. The CDR3 coding sequence is TGTGCCAGCAGCTCCCAACAGGGGAGGCCCTACAATGAGCAGTTCTTC. This chain uses TRBV11-1 with TRBJ2-1, with TRBD1 as a possible D gene (7 bases). The CDR3 spans 16 residues. Germline V gene lookup returns CDR1 SGHAT and CDR2 FQDESV (reference sequence). V lost 4 bases, J lost 2 bases, and 15 bases lay in between. Based on the CDR3 plus reference TRBV11-1 and TRBJ2-1, the full variable domain is EAEVAQSPRYKITEKSQAVAFWCDPISGHATLYWYRQILGQGPELLVQFQDESVVDDSQLPKDRFSAERLKGVDSTLKIQPAELGDSAMYLCASSSQQGRPYNEQFFGPGTRLTVL.

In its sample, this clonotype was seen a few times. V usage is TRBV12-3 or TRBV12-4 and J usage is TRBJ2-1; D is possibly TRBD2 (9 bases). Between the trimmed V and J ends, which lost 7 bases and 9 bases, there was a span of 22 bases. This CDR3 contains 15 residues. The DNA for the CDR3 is TGTGCCAGCACCCAGGGGGCTAGCGGGATCACTGAGCAGTTCTTC. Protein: CASTQGASGITEQFF.

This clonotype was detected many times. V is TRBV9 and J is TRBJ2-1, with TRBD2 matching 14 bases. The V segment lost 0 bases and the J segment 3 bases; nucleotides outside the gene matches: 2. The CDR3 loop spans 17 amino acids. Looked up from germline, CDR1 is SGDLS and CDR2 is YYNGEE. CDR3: CASSVVGTSGGYNEQFF. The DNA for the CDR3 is TGTGCCAGCAGCGTAGTAGGGACTAGCGGGGGCTACAATGAGCAGTTCTTC. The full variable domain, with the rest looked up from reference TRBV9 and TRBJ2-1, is DSGVTQTPKHLITATGQRVTLRCSPRSGDLSVYWYQQSLDQGLQFLIQYYNGEERAKGNILERFSAQQFPDLHSELNLSSLELGDSALYFCASSVVGTSGGYNEQFFGPGTRLTVL.

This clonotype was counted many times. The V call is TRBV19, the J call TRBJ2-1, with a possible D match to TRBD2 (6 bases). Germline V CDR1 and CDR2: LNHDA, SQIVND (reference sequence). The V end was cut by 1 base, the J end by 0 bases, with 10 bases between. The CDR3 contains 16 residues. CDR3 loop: CASSIGGVRSYNEQFF. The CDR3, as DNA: TGTGCCAGTAGTATAGGGGGGGTCCGCTCCTACAATGAGCAGTTCTTC.

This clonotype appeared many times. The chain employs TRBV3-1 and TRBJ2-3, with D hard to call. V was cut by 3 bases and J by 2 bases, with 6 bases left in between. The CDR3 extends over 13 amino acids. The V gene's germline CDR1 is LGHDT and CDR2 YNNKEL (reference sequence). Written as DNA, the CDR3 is TGTGCCAGCAGCCAGGCCTTCACAGATACGCAGTATTTT. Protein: CASSQAFTDTQYF.

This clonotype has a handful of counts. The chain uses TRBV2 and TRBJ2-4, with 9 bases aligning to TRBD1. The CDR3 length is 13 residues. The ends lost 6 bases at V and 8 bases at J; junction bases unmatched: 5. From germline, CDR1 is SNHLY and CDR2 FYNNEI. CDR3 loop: CASRGQGNHIQYF. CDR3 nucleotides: TGTGCCAGCAGGGGACAGGGTAATCACATTCAGTACTTC.

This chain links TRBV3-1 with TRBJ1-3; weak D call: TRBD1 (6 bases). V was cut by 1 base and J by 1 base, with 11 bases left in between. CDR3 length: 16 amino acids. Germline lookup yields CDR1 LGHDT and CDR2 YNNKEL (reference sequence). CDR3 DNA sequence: TGTGCCAGCAGCCAAGGTTGGGGGGCTTCTGGAAACACCATATATTTT. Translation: CASSQGWGASGNTIYF.

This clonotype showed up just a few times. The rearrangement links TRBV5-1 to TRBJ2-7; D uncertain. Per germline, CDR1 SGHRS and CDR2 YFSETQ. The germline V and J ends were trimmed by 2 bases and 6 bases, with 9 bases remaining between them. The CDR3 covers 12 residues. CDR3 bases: TGCGCCAGCAGCTTACAGTTCTCCGAGCAGTACTTC. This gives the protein CASSLQFSEQYF.

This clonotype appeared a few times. CDR3 sequence: CAITSDRFNQPQHF. The DNA of the CDR3 is TGTGCCATCACTTCGGACAGATTCAATCAGCCCCAGCATTTT. The J gene is TRBJ1-5, the V gene TRBV10-3; possibly TRBD1 for D (6 bases). The V end was cut by 7 bases, the J end by 3 bases, with 13 bases between. The CDR3 loop spans 14 amino acids. CDR1 and CDR2 from the germline V gene are ENHRY and SYGVKD.

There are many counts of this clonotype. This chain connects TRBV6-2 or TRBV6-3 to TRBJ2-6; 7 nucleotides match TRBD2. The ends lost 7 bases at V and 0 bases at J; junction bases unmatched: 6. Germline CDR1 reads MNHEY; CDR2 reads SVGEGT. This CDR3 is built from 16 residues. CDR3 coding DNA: TGTGCCAGCATGCCGAGCGGGGTCTCTGGGGCCAACGTCCTGACTTTC. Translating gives CASMPSGVSGANVLTF.

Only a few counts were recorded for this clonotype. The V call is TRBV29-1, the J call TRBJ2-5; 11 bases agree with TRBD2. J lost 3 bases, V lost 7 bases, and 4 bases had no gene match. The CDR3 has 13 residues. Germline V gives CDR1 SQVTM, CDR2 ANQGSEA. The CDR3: CSALTSGEETQYF. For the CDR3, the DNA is TGCAGCGCCCTGACTAGCGGGGAAGAGACCCAGTACTTC.

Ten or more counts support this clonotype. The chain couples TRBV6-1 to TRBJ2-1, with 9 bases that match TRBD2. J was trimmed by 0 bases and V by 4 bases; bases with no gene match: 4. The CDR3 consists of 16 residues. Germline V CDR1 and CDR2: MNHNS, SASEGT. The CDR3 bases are TGTGCCAGCAGTGGAAATAGCGGGGGCTCCTACAATGAGCAGTTCTTC. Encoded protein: CASSGNSGGSYNEQFF.

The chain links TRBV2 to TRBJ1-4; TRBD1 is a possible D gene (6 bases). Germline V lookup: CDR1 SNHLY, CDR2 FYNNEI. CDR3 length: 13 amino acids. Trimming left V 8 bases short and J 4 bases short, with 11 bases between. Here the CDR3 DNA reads TGTGCCAGCCACAGGGAAATTAATGAAAAACTGTTTTTT. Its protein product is CASHREINEKLFF.

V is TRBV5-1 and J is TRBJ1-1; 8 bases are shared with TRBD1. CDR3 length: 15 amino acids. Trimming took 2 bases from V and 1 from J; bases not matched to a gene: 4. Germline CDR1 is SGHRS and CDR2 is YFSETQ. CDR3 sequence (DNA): TGCGCCAGCAGCTTAAGGACAGGGCAGAACACTGAAGCTTTCTTT. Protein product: CASSLRTGQNTEAFF. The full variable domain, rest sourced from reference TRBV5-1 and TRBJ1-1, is KAGVTQTPRYLIKTRGQQVTLSCSPISGHRSVSWYQQTPGQGLQFLFEYFSETQRNKGNFPGRFSGRQFSNSRSEMNVSTLELGDSALYLCASSLRTGQNTEAFFGQGTRLTVV.

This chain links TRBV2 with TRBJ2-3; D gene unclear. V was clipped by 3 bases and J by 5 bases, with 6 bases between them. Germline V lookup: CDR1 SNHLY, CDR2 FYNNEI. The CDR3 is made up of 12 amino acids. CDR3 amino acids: CASSDWRDTQYF. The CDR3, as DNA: TGTGCCAGCAGTGATTGGCGAGATACGCAGTATTTT.

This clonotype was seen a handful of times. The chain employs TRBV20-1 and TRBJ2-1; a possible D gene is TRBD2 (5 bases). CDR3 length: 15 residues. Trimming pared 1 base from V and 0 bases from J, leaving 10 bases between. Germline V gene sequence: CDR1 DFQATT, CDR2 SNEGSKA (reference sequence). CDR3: CSARASGSSYNEQFF. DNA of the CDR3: TGCAGTGCTAGAGCGAGCGGAAGCTCCTACAATGAGCAGTTCTTC.

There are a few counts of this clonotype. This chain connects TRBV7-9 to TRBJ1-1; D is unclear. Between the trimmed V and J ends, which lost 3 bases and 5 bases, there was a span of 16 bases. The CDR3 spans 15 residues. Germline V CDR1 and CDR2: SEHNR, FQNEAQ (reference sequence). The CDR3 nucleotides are TGTGCCAGCAGCTTCTTTTCGGGGATAAAGACTGAAGCTTTCTTT. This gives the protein CASSFFSGIKTEAFF.

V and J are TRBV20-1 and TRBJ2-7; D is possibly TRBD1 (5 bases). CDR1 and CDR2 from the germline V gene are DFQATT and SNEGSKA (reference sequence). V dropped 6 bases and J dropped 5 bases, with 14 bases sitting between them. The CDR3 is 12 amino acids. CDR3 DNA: TGCAGTGCCTCCACGAGCAGGGACGAGCAGTACTTC. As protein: CSASTSRDEQYF.

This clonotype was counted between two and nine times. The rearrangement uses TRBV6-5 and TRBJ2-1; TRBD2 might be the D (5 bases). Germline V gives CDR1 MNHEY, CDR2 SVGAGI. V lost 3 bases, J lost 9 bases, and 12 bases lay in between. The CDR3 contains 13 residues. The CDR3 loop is CASSYQRRSEQFF. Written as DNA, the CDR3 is TGTGCCAGCAGTTATCAAAGGAGGAGTGAGCAGTTCTTC.

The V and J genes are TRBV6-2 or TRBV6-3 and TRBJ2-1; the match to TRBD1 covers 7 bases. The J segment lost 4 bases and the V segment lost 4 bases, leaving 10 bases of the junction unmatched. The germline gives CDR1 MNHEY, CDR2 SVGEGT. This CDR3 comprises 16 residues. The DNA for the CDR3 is TGTGCCAGCAGTTCCAGGACAGGTCTAATTTACAATGAGCAGTTCTTC. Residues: CASSSRTGLIYNEQFF.

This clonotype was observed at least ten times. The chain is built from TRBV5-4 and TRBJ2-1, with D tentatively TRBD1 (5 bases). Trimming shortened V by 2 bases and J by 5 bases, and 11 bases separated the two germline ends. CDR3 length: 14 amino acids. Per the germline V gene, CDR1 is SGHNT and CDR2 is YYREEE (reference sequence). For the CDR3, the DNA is TGTGCCAGCAGCTTCGGCCGCAGGGACAATGAGCAGTTCTTC. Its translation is CASSFGRRDNEQFF.

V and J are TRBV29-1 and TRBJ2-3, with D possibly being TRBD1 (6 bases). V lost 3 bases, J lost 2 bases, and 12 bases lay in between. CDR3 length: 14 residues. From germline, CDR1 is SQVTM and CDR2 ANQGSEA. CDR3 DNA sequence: TGCAGCGTTGAGCTTGTGGGACACACAGATACGCAGTATTTT. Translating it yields CSVELVGHTDTQYF.

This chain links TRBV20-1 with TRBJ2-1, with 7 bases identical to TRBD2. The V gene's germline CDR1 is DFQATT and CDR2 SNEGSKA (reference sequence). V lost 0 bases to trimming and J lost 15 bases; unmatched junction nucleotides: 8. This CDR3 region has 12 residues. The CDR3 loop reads CSAREPAGAPFF. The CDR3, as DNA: TGCAGTGCTAGAGAACCCGCGGGAGCTCCGTTCTTC.

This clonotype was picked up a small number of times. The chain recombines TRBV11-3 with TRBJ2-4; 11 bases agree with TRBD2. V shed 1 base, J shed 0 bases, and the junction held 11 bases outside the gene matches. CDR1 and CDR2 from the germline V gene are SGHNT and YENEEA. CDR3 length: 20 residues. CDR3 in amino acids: CASSLVLAGALGIAKNIQYF. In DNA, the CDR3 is TGTGCCAGCAGCTTAGTACTAGCGGGAGCGTTGGGGATAGCCAAAAACATTCAGTACTTC.

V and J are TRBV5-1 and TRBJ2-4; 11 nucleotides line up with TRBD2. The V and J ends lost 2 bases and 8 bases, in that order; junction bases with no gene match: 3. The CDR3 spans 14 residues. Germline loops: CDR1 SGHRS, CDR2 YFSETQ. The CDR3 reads CASSFSGRADIQYF. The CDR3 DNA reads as TGCGCCAGCAGCTTTAGCGGGAGGGCCGACATTCAGTACTTC.

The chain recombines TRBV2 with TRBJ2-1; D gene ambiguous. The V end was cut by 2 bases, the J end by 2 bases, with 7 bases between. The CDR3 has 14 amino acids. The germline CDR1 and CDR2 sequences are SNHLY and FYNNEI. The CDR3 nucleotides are TGTGCCAGCAGTGAAAACTCCGCCTACAATGAGCAGTTCTTC. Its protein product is CASSENSAYNEQFF.

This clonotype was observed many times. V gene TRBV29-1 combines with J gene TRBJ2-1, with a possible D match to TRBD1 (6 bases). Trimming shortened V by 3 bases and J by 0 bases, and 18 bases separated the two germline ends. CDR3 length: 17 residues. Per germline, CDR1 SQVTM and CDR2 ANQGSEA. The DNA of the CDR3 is TGCAGCGTTGAGGGGGCCAGGTCTTCTTCCTCCTACAATGAGCAGTTCTTC. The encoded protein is CSVEGARSSSSYNEQFF.

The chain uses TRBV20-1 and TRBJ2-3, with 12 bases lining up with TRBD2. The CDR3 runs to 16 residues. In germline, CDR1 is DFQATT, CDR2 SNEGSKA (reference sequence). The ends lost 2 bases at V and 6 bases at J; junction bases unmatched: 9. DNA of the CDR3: TGCAGTGCTAGATACCCTAGCGGGAGGGCCGGGGATACGCAGTATTTT. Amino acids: CSARYPSGRAGDTQYF.

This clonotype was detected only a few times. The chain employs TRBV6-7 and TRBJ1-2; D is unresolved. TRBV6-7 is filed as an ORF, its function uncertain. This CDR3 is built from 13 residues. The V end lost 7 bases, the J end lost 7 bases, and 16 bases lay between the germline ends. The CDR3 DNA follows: TGTGCCAGCATTTCAGGCGCTACCTGTGGCTACACCTTC. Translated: CASISGATCGYTF.

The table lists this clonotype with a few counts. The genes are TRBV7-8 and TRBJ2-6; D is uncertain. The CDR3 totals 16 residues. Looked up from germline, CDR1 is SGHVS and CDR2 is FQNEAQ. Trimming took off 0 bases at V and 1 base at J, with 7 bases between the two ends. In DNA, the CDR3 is TGTGCCAGCAGCTTAGCGTCCCGGTCTGGGGCCAACGTCCTGACTTTC. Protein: CASSLASRSGANVLTF.